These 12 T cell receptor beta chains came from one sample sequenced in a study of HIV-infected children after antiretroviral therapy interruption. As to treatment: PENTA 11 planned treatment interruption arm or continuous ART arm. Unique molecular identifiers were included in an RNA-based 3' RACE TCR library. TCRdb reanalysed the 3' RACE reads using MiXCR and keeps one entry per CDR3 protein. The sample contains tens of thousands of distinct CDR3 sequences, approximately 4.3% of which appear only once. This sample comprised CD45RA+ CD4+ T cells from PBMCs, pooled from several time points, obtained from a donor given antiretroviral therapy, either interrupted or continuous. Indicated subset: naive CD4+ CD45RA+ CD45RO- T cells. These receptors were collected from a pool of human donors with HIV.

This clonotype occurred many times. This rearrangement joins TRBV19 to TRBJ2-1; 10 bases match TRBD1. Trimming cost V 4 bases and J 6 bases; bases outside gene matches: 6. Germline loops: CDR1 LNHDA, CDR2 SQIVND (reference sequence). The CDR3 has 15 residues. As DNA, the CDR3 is TGTGCCAGTAGTAGGGACAGGGGAAGCGGCAATGAGCAGTTCTTC. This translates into CASSRDRGSGNEQFF. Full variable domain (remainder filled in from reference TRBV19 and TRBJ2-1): DGGITQSPKYLFRKEGQNVTLSCEQNLNHDAMYWYRQDPGQGLRLIYYSQIVNDFQKGDIAEGYSVSREKKESFPLTVTSAQKNPTAFYLCASSRDRGSGNEQFFGPGTRLTVL.

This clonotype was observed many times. The CDR3 here is CASSGWPLEGNTEAFF. The CDR3 DNA sequence: TGCGCCAGCAGCGGTTGGCCATTGGAGGGGAACACTGAAGCTTTCTTT. This chain joins TRBV5-1 and TRBJ1-1; D is undetermined. The CDR3 is 16 residues long. Germline V lookup: CDR1 SGHRS, CDR2 YFSETQ. V dropped 4 bases and J dropped 1 base, with 17 bases sitting between them. Combining the CDR3 with reference TRBV5-1 and TRBJ1-1 gives the whole variable domain KAGVTQTPRYLIKTRGQQVTLSCSPISGHRSVSWYQQTPGQGLQFLFEYFSETQRNKGNFPGRFSGRQFSNSRSEMNVSTLELGDSALYLCASSGWPLEGNTEAFFGQGTRLTVV.

CDR3 coding DNA: TGTGCCAGCAGCCACGAGCGGGGTGGGACAGATACGCAGTATTTT. Translating it yields CASSHERGGTDTQYF. V and J are TRBV11-2 and TRBJ2-3; TRBD2 matches 7 bases. CDR1 and CDR2 (germline): SGHAT, FQNNGV. This CDR3 comprises 15 residues. V gave up 5 bases and J gave up 3 bases; unmatched junction bases: 8.

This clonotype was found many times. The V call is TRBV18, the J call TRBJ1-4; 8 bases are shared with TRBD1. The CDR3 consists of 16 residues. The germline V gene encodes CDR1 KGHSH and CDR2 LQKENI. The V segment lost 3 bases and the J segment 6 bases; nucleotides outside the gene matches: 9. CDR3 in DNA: TGTGCCAGCTCACCGTTCTCCCCAGGGGGCGATGAAAAACTGTTTTTT. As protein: CASSPFSPGGDEKLFF.

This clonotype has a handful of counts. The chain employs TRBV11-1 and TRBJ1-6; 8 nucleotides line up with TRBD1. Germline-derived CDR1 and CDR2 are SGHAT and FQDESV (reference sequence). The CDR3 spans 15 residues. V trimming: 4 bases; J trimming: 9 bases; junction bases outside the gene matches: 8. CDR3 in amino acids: CASSYGTGYSSPLHF. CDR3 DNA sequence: TGTGCCAGCAGCTACGGGACAGGTTACTCTTCACCCCTCCACTTT.

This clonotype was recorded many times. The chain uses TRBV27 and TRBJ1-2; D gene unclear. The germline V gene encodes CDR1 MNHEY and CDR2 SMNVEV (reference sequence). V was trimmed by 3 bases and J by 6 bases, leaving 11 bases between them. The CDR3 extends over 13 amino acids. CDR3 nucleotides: TGTGCCAGCAGTTTTGTAGGAGGGAATGGCTACACCTTC. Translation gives CASSFVGGNGYTF.

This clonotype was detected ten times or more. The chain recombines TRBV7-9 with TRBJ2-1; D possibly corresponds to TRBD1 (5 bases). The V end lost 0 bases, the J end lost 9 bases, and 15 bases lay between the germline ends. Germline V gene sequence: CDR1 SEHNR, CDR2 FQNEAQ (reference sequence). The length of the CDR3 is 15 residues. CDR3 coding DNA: TGTGCCAGCAGCTTAGCGCGTCGGACAAACGTTGAGCAGTTCTTC. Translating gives CASSLARRTNVEQFF. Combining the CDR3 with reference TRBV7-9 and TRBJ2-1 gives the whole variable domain DTGVSQNPRHKITKRGQNVTFRCDPISEHNRLYWYRQTLGQGPEFLTYFQNEAQLEKSRLLSDRFSAERPKGSFSTLEIQRTEQGDSAMYLCASSLARRTNVEQFFGPGTRLTVL.

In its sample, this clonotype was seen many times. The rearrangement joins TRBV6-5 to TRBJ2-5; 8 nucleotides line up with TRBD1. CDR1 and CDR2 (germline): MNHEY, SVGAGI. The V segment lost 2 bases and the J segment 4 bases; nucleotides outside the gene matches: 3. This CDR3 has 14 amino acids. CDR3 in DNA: TGTGCCAGCAGTTACCGGACAGGGACAGAGACCCAGTACTTC. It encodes CASSYRTGTETQYF.

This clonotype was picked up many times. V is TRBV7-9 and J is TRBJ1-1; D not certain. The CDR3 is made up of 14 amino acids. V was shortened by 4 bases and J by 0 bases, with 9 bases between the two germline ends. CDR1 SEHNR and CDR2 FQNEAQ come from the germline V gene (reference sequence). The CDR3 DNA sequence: TGTGCCAGCAGCTCCCCCGGAATGAACACTGAAGCTTTCTTT. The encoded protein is CASSSPGMNTEAFF.

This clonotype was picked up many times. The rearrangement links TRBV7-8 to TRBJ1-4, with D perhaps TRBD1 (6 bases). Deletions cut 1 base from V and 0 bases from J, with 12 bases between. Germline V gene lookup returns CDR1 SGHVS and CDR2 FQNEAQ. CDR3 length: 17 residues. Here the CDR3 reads CASSLVGDTSTNEKLFF. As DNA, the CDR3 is TGTGCCAGCAGCTTAGTAGGGGACACCTCAACTAATGAAAAACTGTTTTTT. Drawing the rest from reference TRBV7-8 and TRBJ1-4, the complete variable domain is GAGVSQSPRYKVAKRGQDVALRCDPISGHVSLFWYQQALGQGPEFLTYFQNEAQLDKSGLPSDRFFAERPEGSVSTLKIQRTQQEDSAVYLCASSLVGDTSTNEKLFFGSGTQLSVL.

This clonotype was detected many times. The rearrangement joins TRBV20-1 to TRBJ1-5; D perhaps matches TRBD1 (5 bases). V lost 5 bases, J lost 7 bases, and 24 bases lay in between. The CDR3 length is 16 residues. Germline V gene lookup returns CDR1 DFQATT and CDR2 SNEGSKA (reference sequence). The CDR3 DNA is TGCAGTGCTCACCCACAGGAACTTAAACCGAGGCAGCCCCAGCATTTT. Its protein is CSAHPQELKPRQPQHF.

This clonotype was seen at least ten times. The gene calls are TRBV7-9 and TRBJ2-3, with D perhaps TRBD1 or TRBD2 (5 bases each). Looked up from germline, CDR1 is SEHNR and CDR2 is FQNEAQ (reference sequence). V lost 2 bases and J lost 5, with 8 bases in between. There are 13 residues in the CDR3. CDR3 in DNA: TGTGCCAGCAGCTTAAGTGGGGGAGATACGCAGTATTTT. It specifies CASSLSGGDTQYF.